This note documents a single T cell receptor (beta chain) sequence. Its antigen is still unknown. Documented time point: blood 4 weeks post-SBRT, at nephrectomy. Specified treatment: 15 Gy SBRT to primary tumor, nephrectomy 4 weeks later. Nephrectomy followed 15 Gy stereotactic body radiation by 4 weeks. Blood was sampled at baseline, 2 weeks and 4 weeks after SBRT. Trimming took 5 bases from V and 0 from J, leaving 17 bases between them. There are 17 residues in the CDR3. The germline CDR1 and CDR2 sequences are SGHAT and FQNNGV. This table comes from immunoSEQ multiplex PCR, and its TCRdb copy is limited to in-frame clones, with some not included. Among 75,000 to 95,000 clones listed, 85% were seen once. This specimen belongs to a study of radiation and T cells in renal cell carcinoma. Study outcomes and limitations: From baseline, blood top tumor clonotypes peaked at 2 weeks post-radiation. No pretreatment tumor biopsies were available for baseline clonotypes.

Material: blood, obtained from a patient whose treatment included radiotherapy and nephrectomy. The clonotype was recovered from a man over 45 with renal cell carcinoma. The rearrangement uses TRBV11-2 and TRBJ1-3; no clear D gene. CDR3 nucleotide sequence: TGTGCCAGCAGCCCTGCTCATCTGGTCCTCTCTGGAAACACCATATATTTT. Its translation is CASSPAHLVLSGNTIYF.